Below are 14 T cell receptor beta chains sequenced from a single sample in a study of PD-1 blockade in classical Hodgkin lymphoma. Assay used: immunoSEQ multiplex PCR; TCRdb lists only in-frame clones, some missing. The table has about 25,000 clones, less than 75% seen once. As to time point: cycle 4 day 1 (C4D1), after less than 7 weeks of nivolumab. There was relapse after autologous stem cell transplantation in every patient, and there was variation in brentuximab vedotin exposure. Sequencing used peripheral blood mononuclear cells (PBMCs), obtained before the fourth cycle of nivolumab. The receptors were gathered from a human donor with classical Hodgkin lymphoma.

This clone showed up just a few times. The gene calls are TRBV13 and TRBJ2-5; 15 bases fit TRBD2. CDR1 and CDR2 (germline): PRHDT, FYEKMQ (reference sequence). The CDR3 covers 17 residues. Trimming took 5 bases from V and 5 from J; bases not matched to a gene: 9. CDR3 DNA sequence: TGTGCCAGCAGCCCACCGGGACTAGCGGGGGGCCAGGAGACCCAGTACTTC. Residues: CASSPPGLAGGQETQYF. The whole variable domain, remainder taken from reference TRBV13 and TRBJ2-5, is AAGVIQSPRHLIKEKRETATLKCYPIPRHDTVYWYQQGPGQDPQFLISFYEKMQSDKGSIPDRFSAQQFSDYHSELNMSSLELGDSALYFCASSPPGLAGGQETQYFGPGTRLLVL.

CDR3 sequence (DNA): TGTGCCACCCTTCTCGGGACTGAGTATGGCTACACCTTC. Translation: CATLLGTEYGYTF. J is TRBJ1-2 and V is TRBV28, with D possibly matching TRBD1 (5 bases). Germline V gene lookup returns CDR1 MDHEN and CDR2 SYDVKM. The CDR3 is 13 amino acids. V dropped 10 bases and J dropped 5 bases, with 17 bases sitting between them.

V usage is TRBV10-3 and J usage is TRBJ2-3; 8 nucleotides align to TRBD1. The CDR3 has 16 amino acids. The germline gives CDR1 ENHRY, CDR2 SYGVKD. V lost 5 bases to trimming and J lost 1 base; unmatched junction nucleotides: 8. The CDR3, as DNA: TGTGCCATCAGTAGGGAGTCGGGACAGGGCACAGATACGCAGTATTTT. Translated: CAISRESGQGTDTQYF.

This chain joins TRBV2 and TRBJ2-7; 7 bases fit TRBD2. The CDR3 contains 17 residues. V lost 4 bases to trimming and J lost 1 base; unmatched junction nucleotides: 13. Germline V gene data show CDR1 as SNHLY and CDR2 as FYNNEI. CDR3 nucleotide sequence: TGTGCCAGCAGTGCCCGACCAAGACTAGCAACTTCCTACGAGCAGTACTTC. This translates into CASSARPRLATSYEQYF. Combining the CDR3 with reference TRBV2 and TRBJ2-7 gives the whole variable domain EPEVTQTPSHQVTQMGQEVILRCVPISNHLYFYWYRQILGQKVEFLVSFYNNEISEKSEIFDDQFSVERPDGSNFTLKIRSTKLEDSAMYFCASSARPRLATSYEQYFGPGTRLTVT.

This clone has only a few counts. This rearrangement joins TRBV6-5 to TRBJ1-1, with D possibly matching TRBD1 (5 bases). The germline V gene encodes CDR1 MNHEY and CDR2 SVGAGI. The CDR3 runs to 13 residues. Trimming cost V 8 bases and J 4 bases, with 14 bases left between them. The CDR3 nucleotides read TGTGCCAGCGGCCCCGGGGGAATCACTGAAGCTTTCTTT. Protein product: CASGPGGITEAFF.

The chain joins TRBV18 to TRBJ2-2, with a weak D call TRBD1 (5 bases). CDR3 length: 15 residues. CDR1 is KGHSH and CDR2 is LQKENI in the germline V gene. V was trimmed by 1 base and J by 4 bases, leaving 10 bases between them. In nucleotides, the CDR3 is TGTGCCAGCTCACCACTGGACACCCCCACCGGGGAGCTGTTTTTT. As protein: CASSPLDTPTGELFF.

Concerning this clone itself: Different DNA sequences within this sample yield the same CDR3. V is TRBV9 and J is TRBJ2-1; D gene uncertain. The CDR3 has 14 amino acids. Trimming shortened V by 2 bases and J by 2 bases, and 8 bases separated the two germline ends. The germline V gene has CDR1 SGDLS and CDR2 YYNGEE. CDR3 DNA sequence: TGTGCCAGCAGCGTGGGTGACACCTACAATGAGCAGTTCTTC. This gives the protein CASSVGDTYNEQFF.

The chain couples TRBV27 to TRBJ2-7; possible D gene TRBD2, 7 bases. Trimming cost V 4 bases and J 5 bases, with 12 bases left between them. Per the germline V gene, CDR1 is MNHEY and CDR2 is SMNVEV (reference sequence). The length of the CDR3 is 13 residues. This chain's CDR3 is CASSWRGGHEQYF. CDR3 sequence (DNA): TGTGCCAGCAGTTGGAGGGGGGGCCACGAGCAGTACTTC.

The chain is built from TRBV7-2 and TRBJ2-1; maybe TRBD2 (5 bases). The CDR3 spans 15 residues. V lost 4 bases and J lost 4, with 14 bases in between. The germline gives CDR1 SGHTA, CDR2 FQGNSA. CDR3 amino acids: CASSYNGLLYNEQFF. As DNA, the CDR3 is TGTGCCAGCAGCTACAACGGACTTTTATACAATGAGCAGTTCTTC. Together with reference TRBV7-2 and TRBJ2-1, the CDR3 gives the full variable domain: GAGVSQSPSNKVTEKGKDVELRCDPISGHTALYWYRQSLGQGLEFLIYFQGNSAPDKSGLPSDRFSAERTGGSVSTLTIQRTQQEDSAVYLCASSYNGLLYNEQFFGPGTRLTVL.

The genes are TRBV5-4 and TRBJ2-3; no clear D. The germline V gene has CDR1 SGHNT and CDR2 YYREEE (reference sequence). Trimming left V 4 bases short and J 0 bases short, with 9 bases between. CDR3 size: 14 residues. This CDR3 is CASSRQLSTDTQYF. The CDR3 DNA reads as TGTGCCAGCAGCCGACAACTTAGCACAGATACGCAGTATTTT.

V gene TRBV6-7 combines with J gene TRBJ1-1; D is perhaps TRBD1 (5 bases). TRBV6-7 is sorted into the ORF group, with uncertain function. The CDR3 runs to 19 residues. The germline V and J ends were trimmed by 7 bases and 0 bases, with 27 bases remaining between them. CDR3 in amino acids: CASNKTGPGLFDMNTEAFF. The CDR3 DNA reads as TGTGCCAGCAACAAAACTGGCCCGGGACTCTTCGACATGAACACTGAAGCTTTCTTT.

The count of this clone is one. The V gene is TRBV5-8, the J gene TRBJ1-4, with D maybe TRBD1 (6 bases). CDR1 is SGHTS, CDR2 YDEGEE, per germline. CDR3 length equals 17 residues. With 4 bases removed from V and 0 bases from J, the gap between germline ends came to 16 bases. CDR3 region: CASSPSLGAATNEKLFF. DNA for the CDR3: TGTGCCAGCAGCCCGAGCCTGGGGGCTGCAACTAATGAAAAACTGTTTTTT. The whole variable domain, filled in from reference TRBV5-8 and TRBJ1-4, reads EAGVTQSPTHLIKTRGQQATLRCSPISGHTSVYWYQQALGLGLQFLLWYDEGEERNRGNFPPRFSGRQFPNYSSELNVNALELEDSALYLCASSPSLGAATNEKLFFGSGTQLSVL.

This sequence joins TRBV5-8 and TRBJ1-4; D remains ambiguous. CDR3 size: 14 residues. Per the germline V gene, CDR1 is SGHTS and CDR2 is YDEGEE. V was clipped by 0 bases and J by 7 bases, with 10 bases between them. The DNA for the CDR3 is TGTGCCAGCAGCTTGGGACCCTGGAGTGAAAAACTGTTTTTT. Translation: CASSLGPWSEKLFF. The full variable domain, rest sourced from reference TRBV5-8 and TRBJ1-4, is EAGVTQSPTHLIKTRGQQATLRCSPISGHTSVYWYQQALGLGLQFLLWYDEGEERNRGNFPPRFSGRQFPNYSSELNVNALELEDSALYLCASSLGPWSEKLFFGSGTQLSVL.

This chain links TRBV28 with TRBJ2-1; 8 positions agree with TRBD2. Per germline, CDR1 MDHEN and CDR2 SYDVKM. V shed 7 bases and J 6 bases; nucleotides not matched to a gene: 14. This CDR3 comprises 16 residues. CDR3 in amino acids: CASTPSTAGALNEQFF. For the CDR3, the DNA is TGTGCCAGCACCCCTTCTACAGCGGGGGCCCTCAATGAGCAGTTCTTC.